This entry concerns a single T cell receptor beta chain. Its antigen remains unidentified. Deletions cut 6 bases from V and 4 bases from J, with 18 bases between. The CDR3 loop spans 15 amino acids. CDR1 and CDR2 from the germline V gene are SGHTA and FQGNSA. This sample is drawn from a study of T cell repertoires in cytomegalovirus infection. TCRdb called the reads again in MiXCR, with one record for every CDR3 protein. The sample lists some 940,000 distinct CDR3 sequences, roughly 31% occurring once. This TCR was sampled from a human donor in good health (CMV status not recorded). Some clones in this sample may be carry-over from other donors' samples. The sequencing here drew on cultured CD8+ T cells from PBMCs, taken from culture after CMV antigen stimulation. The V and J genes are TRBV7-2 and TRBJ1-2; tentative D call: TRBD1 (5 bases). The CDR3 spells CASSPLSPGRYGYTF. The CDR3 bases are TGTGCCAGCAGTCCACTGTCGCCAGGGCGCTATGGCTACACCTTC.